Here is one T cell receptor (beta chain) with its context. Antigen specificity is unknown. The germline V gene has CDR1 SGHTA and CDR2 FQGNSA. The CDR3 sequence is 14 residues long. V lost 3 bases to trimming and J lost 4 bases; unmatched junction nucleotides: 3. Each CDR3 protein is one row after TCRdb ran MiXCR on the reads. The table shows roughly 21,000 distinct CDR3 sequences, with around half occurring only once. The record originates from a study of type 1 regulatory T cells. The sequence derives from a human donor in good health. The gene calls are TRBV7-2 and TRBJ1-1, with TRBD1 identical over 9 bases. The sample consisted of cultured T cells, either the whole culture or a sorted T cell fraction (not recorded which). Here the CDR3 reads CASSLDRGLTEAFF. As DNA, the CDR3 is TGTGCCAGCAGCTTGGACAGGGGTCTCACTGAAGCTTTCTTT. Filled out from reference TRBV7-2 and TRBJ1-1, the complete variable domain reads GAGVSQSPSNKVTEKGKDVELRCDPISGHTALYWYRQSLGQGLEFLIYFQGNSAPDKSGLPSDRFSAERTGGSVSTLTIQRTQQEDSAVYLCASSLDRGLTEAFFGQGTRLTVV.